The 24 T cell receptor beta chains given below trace back to one sample, sequenced in a study of T cell responses to AZD1222 COVID-19 vaccine. TCRdb's table, derived via immunoSEQ multiplex PCR, lists solely in-frame clones and lacks some. Of 130,000 or so clones listed, about 85% are singletons. The source was peripheral blood, collected 28 days after the second AZD1222 dose. Source of these receptors: an adult who received the AZD1222 COVID-19 vaccine.

The genes are TRBV10-3 and TRBJ2-5, with TRBD2 matching over 13 bases. V trimming: 5 bases; J trimming: 2 bases; junction bases outside the gene matches: 5. The CDR3 is 16 residues long. Germline loops: CDR1 ENHRY, CDR2 SYGVKD. The CDR3 sequence is CAISLGLAGIQETQYF. The CDR3 DNA reads TGTGCCATCAGTCTGGGACTAGCGGGGATTCAAGAGACCCAGTACTTC.

The chain recombines TRBV4-2 with TRBJ1-5; a possible D gene is TRBD1 (5 bases). V was cut by 1 base and J by 5 bases, with 9 bases left in between. There are 14 residues in the CDR3. Germline loops: CDR1 LGHNA, CDR2 YNFKEQ. CDR3 loop: CASSQAGGDQPQHF. CDR3 DNA sequence: TGTGCCAGCAGCCAAGCTGGGGGGGATCAGCCCCAGCATTTT.

V and J are TRBV11-2 and TRBJ2-3; a possible D gene is TRBD1 (6 bases). Germline CDR1 SGHAT, CDR2 FQNNGV. V was pared by 5 bases and J by 8 bases, with 20 bases between. CDR3 length equals 15 residues. The CDR3 reads CASSTLDSLPGTQYF. The CDR3 nucleotides read TGTGCCAGCAGCACACTGGACAGCCTGCCAGGTACGCAGTATTTT. Based on the CDR3 plus reference TRBV11-2 and TRBJ2-3, the full variable domain is EAGVAQSPRYKIIEKRQSVAFWCNPISGHATLYWYQQILGQGPKLLIQFQNNGVVDDSQLPKDRFSAERLKGVDSTLKIQPAKLEDSAVYLCASSTLDSLPGTQYFGPGTRLTVL.

The genes are TRBV7-9 and TRBJ2-1; D not certain. This CDR3 has 12 residues. V gave up 2 bases and J gave up 7 bases, with 6 bases separating them. Germline V gives CDR1 SEHNR, CDR2 FQNEAQ (reference sequence). CDR3 in amino acids: CASSLRENEQFF. The CDR3 nucleotides are TGTGCCAGCAGCTTAAGGGAAAATGAGCAGTTCTTC.

This chain links TRBV6-5 with TRBJ1-1; D gene uncertain. The length of the CDR3 is 14 residues. Germline CDR1 and CDR2: MNHEY and SVGAGI. V lost 2 bases, J lost 0 bases, and 7 bases lay in between. CDR3 residues: CASSYDTVNTEAFF. CDR3 nucleotide sequence: TGTGCCAGCAGTTACGACACAGTGAACACTGAAGCTTTCTTT.

The rearrangement uses TRBV19 and TRBJ1-5; TRBD1 might be the D (5 bases). Per the germline V gene, CDR1 is LNHDA and CDR2 is SQIVND (reference sequence). V dropped 6 bases and J dropped 5 bases, with 11 bases sitting between them. This CDR3 comprises 13 residues. In DNA form, the CDR3 reads TGTGCCAGTAGCCCCGACAGTTATCAGCCCCAGCATTTT. As protein: CASSPDSYQPQHF.

CDR3 nucleotides: TGTGCCAGCAGTCTACTCCCTTGGGACACCGATGGCTACACCTTC. It codes for CASSLLPWDTDGYTF. The chain couples TRBV27 to TRBJ1-2; D may be TRBD1 (6 bases). Trimming took 5 bases from V and 6 from J, leaving 19 bases between them. Germline CDR1 and CDR2: MNHEY and SMNVEV (reference sequence). This CDR3 is 15 amino acids long.

The rearrangement uses TRBV7-2 and TRBJ1-4; the match to TRBD1 covers 8 bases. CDR1 is SGHTA and CDR2 is FQGNSA in the germline V gene. The CDR3 is made up of 17 amino acids. Trimming removed 1 base from V and 8 bases from J; junction bases left unmatched: 12. The CDR3 DNA sequence: TGTGCCAGCAGCTTAGTCGGGAACACAGGGGGAAGGGAAAAACTGTTTTTT. Translating it yields CASSLVGNTGGREKLFF.

Here the CDR3 reads CASSRGGDQETQYF. CDR3 nucleotide sequence: TGCGCCAGCAGCCGCGGGGGGGACCAAGAGACCCAGTACTTC. V usage is TRBV5-1 and J usage is TRBJ2-5; 9 nucleotides agree with TRBD2. The germline V gene encodes CDR1 SGHRS and CDR2 YFSETQ. Germline trimming cut 4 bases from V and 0 bases from J; bases unmatched to any gene: 1. The CDR3 length is 14 residues.

This clone was found once. This chain connects TRBV18 to TRBJ2-5, with 8 positions matching TRBD1. The CDR3 totals 16 residues. The junction had 9 bases not matched to a gene; V was cut back by 2 bases and J by 4 bases. CDR1 is KGHSH, CDR2 LQKENI, per germline. CDR3 sequence (DNA): TGTGCCAGCTCACCAATTGGACAGGGCGATAGAGAGACCCAGTACTTC. Its protein product is CASSPIGQGDRETQYF.

V is TRBV7-2 and J is TRBJ1-5; a possible D gene is TRBD1 (6 bases). The V gene lost 5 bases and the J gene lost 4 bases, with 15 bases spanning the gap. This CDR3 is built from 15 residues. Germline V gene data show CDR1 as SGHTA and CDR2 as FQGNSA. Written as DNA, the CDR3 is TGTGCCAGCAGCCCACAACAGGGTAATAATCAGCCCCAGCATTTT. It encodes CASSPQQGNNQPQHF.

This sequence joins TRBV25-1 and TRBJ1-4, with TRBD1 matching 9 bases. CDR1 and CDR2 from the germline V gene are MGHDK and SYGVNS. The CDR3 is made up of 14 amino acids. V lost 6 bases, J lost 4 bases, and 3 bases stayed unmatched. The CDR3 region has the DNA TGTGCCAGCAGCCAGACAGGGGGTAATGAAAAACTGTTTTTT. Protein: CASSQTGGNEKLFF.

CDR3 nucleotides: TGCGCCAGCAGCTTGGAACCAGGGGGGGTGGCTGAAGCTTTCTTT. Its protein product is CASSLEPGGVAEAFF. V and J are TRBV5-1 and TRBJ1-1, with 7 bases identical to TRBD1. The CDR3 loop spans 15 amino acids. Germline V CDR1 and CDR2: SGHRS, YFSETQ. With V trimmed by 0 bases and J by 6 bases, 8 bases remained unmatched.

V and J are TRBV6-2 or TRBV6-3 and TRBJ1-5, with D tentatively TRBD1 (5 bases). Germline CDR1 and CDR2: MNHEY and SVGEGT. The CDR3 covers 15 residues. Deletions cut 4 bases from V and 1 base from J, with 11 bases between. This CDR3 reads CASSFYGGSNQPQHF. The CDR3 DNA follows: TGTGCCAGCAGTTTTTATGGGGGGAGCAATCAGCCCCAGCATTTT.

V usage is TRBV11-2 and J usage is TRBJ1-5; D not resolved. V dropped 3 bases and J dropped 4 bases, with 13 bases sitting between them. Germline CDR1 SGHAT, CDR2 FQNNGV. The CDR3 is made up of 15 amino acids. Written as DNA, the CDR3 is TGTGCCAGCAGCTTTAGCCGAGCGGGGAATCAGCCCCAGCATTTT. Protein sequence: CASSFSRAGNQPQHF.

The rearrangement joins TRBV5-1 to TRBJ1-1; D may be TRBD1 (5 bases). Trimming shortened V by 5 bases and J by 3 bases, and 11 bases separated the two germline ends. The CDR3 covers 13 residues. Germline-derived CDR1 and CDR2 are SGHRS and YFSETQ. The CDR3 spells CASRRGWDTEAFF. CDR3 in DNA: TGCGCCAGCAGGCGGGGGTGGGACACTGAAGCTTTCTTT.

This rearrangement joins TRBV11-3 to TRBJ2-3, with D unresolved. V gave up 2 bases and J gave up 3 bases, with 0 bases separating them. From germline, CDR1 is SGHNT and CDR2 YENEEA. This CDR3 contains 11 residues. The CDR3 is CASSLTDTQYF. The DNA of the CDR3 is TGTGCCAGCAGCTTAACAGATACGCAGTATTTT.

CDR3 loop: CASSPQGYNSPLHF. As DNA, the CDR3 is TGTGCCAGCAGTCCTCAGGGGTATAATTCACCCCTCCACTTT. The V call is TRBV27, the J call TRBJ1-6; D may be TRBD1 (6 bases). This CDR3 spans 14 amino acids. Germline loops: CDR1 MNHEY, CDR2 SMNVEV (reference sequence). V dropped 5 bases and J dropped 4 bases, with 9 bases sitting between them.

CDR3 in amino acids: CASRMDRANQPQHF. The CDR3, as DNA: TGTGCCAGCAGAATGGACAGGGCAAATCAGCCCCAGCATTTT. This chain links TRBV28 with TRBJ1-5, with TRBD1 identical over 8 bases. V lost 6 bases to trimming and J lost 4 bases; unmatched junction nucleotides: 5. The CDR3 sequence is 14 residues long. CDR1 MDHEN and CDR2 SYDVKM come from the germline V gene.

The chain is built from TRBV28 and TRBJ1-1; 7 bases fit TRBD1. With 5 bases clipped from V and 4 bases from J, the junction kept 7 bases outside the gene matches. CDR1 MDHEN and CDR2 SYDVKM come from the germline V gene. The CDR3 is 14 amino acids. The CDR3 coding sequence is TGTGCCAGCAGTCCTGCCGACAGGGCCACTGAAGCTTTCTTT. It specifies CASSPADRATEAFF.

This chain uses TRBV18 with TRBJ1-1, with a possible D match to TRBD1 (5 bases). In germline, CDR1 is KGHSH, CDR2 LQKENI. Trimming cost V 4 bases and J 2 bases, with 8 bases left between them. The CDR3 length is 13 residues. CDR3 coding DNA: TGTGCCAGCTCACTCAGGGAAAACACTGAAGCTTTCTTT. It specifies CASSLRENTEAFF.

The V gene is TRBV13, the J gene TRBJ2-7; 10 bases match TRBD2. The CDR3 is 16 residues long. The germline V gene has CDR1 PRHDT and CDR2 FYEKMQ (reference sequence). The J segment lost 5 bases and the V segment lost 0 bases, leaving 7 bases of the junction unmatched. This CDR3 reads CASSLGTSGPKDEQYF. CDR3 in DNA: TGTGCCAGCAGCTTAGGGACTAGCGGGCCAAAGGACGAGCAGTACTTC.

J is TRBJ2-1 and V is TRBV19, with 8 bases aligning to TRBD2. The CDR3 totals 16 residues. Germline loops: CDR1 LNHDA, CDR2 SQIVND (reference sequence). V trimming: 5 bases; J trimming: 9 bases; junction bases outside the gene matches: 15. CDR3 bases: TGTGCCAGTAGTCTTCAGATAGGTAGCGGGGTAAGTGAGCAGTTCTTC. It encodes CASSLQIGSGVSEQFF. The whole variable domain, filled in from reference TRBV19 and TRBJ2-1, reads DGGITQSPKYLFRKEGQNVTLSCEQNLNHDAMYWYRQDPGQGLRLIYYSQIVNDFQKGDIAEGYSVSREKKESFPLTVTSAQKNPTAFYLCASSLQIGSGVSEQFFGPGTRLTVL.

The CDR3 sequence: CASSPGARRDTQYF. The DNA for the CDR3 is TGTGCCAGCTCACCAGGCGCCAGACGAGATACGCAGTATTTT. V and J are TRBV18 and TRBJ2-3; D uncertain. V was pared by 2 bases and J by 5 bases, with 11 bases between. Per germline, CDR1 KGHSH and CDR2 LQKENI. CDR3 length: 14 residues.